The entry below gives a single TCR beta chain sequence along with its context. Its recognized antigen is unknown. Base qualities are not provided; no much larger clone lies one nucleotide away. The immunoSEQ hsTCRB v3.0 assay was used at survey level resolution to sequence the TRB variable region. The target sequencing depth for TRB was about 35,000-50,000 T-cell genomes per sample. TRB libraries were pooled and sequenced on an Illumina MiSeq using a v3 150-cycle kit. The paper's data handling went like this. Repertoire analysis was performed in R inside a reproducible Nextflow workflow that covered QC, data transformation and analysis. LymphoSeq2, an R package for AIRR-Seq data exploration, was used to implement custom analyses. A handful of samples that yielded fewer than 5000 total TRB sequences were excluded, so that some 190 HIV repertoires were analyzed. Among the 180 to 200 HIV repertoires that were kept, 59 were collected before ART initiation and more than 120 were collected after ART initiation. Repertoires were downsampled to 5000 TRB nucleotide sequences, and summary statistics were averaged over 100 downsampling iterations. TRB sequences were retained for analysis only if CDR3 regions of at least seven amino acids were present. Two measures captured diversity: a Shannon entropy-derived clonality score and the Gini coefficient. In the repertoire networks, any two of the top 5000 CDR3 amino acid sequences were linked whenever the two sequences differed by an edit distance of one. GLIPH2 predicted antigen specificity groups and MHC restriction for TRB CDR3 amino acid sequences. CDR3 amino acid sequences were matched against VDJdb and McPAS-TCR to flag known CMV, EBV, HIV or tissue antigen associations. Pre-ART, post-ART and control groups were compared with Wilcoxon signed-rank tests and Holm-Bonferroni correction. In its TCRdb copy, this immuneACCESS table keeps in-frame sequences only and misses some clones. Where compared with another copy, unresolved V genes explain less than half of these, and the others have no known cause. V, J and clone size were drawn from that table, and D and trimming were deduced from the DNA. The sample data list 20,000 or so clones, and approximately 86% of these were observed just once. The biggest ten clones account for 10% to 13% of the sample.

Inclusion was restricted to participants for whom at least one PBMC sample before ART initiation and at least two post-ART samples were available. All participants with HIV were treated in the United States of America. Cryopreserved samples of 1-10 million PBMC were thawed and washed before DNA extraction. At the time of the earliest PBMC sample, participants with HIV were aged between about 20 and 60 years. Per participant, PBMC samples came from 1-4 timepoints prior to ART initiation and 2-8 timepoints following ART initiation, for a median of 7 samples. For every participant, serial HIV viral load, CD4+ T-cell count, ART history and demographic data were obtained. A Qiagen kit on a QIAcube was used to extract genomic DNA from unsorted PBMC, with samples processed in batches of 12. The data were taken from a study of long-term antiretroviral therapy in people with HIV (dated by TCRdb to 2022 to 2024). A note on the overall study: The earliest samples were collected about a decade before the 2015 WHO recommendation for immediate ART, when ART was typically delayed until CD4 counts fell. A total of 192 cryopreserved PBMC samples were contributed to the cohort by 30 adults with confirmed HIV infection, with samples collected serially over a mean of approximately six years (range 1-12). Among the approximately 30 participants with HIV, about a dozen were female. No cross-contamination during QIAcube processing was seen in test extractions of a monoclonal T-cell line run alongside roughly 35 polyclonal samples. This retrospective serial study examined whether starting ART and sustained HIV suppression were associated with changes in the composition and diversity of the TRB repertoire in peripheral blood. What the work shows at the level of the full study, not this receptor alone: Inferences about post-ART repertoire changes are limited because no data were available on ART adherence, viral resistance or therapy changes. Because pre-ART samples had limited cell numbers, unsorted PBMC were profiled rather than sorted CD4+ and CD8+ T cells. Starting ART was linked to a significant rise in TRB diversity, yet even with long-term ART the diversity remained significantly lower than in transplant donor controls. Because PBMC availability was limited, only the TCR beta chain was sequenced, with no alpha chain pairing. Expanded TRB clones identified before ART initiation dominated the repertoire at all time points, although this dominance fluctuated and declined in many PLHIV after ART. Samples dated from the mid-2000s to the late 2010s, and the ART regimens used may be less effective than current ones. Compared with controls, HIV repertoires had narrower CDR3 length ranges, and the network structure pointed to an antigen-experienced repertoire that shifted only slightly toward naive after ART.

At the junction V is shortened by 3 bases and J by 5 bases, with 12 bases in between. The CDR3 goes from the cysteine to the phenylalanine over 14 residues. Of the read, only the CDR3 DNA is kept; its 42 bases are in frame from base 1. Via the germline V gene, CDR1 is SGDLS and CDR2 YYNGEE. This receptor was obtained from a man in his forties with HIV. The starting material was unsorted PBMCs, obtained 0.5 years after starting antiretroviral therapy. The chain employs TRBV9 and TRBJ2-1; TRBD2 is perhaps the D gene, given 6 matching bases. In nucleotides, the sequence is TGTGCCAGCAGCGCCGGGACTTCGAACAATGAGCAGTTCTTC. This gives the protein CASSAGTSNNEQFF.